These 11 T cell receptor beta chains were all obtained from the same sample, sequenced in a study of CD8 T cells in ankylosing spondylitis (dated by TCRdb to about 2017). Library construction relied on 5' RACE. TCRdb lists the instrument as Illumina HiSeq 2500. TCRdb's own reprocessing of the public reads used fastp at Q25 and MiXCR and kept productive beta chains. Each CDR3 protein gets just one entry, which takes the most common genes and DNA from the rows behind it. A total of roughly 160,000 distinct CDR3 sequences appear in this sample, 8.5% to 10% of them only once. About 15% of the sample is held by the ten biggest clonotypes. The sample consisted of blood, either unsorted or a sorted T cell fraction (not recorded which). These receptor sequences come from a female donor with ankylosing spondylitis or in good health (not recorded which).

This clonotype was counted ten times or more. V usage is TRBV4-3 and J usage is TRBJ2-1, with TRBD2 identical over 8 bases. Losses at the gene ends were 1 base for V and 5 bases for J; bases not matched to a gene: 13. The germline gives CDR1 LGHNA, CDR2 YSLEER. The CDR3 spans 18 residues. CDR3 residues: CASSQGPYGGRMDNEQFF. Written as DNA, the CDR3 is TGCGCCAGCAGCCAAGGTCCCTACGGCGGGAGGATGGACAATGAGCAGTTCTTC.

This clonotype came up a few times. The chain joins TRBV30 to TRBJ2-7; D possibly corresponds to TRBD1 (6 bases). Germline V gives CDR1 GTSNPN, CDR2 SVGIG (reference sequence). The CDR3 extends over 13 amino acids. V lost 5 bases to trimming and J lost 0 bases, with 11 bases between them. The CDR3 loop reads CAWATGSSYEQYF. CDR3 sequence (DNA): TGTGCCTGGGCAACAGGGAGCTCCTACGAGCAGTACTTC.

The chain links TRBV7-9 to TRBJ2-7; no clear D. Germline CDR1 and CDR2: SEHNR and FQNEAQ (reference sequence). V was trimmed by 5 bases and J by 7 bases, leaving 15 bases between them. CDR3 size: 13 residues. CDR3 nucleotide sequence: TGTGCCAGCAGCCAGGACCAAGAGAGGGAGCAGTACTTC. This sequence encodes CASSQDQEREQYF.

J is TRBJ2-7 and V is TRBV10-3, with D possibly TRBD2 on 6 matching bases. Deletions cut 2 bases from V and 5 bases from J, with 13 bases between. The germline CDR1 and CDR2 sequences are ENHRY and SYGVKD. The CDR3 runs to 14 residues. The CDR3 DNA reads TGTGCCATCAGTGAGCTGGAGGGGAACCACGAGCAGTACTTC. This translates into CAISELEGNHEQYF.

There are a few counts of this clonotype. This rearrangement joins TRBV20-1 to TRBJ2-5, with 8 nucleotides matching TRBD2. CDR3 size: 15 residues. Germline CDR1 is DFQATT and CDR2 is SNEGSKA (reference sequence). The V and J ends lost 5 bases and 1 base, in that order; junction bases with no gene match: 9. The CDR3 DNA reads as TGCAGTGCTGACGGGGCTAGCGGGTCCCAAGAGACCCAGTACTTC. Encoded protein: CSADGASGSQETQYF.

This clonotype occurred once. V and J are TRBV7-3 and TRBJ2-1; D could derive from TRBD1 or TRBD2 (5 bases each). This CDR3 has 16 residues. The V end was cut by 5 bases, the J end by 7 bases, with 21 bases between. Looked up from germline, CDR1 is SGHTA and CDR2 is FQGTGA. In nucleotides, the CDR3 is TGTGCCAGCAGCGCTTCCGGGACCCCCCTAATTAATGAGCAGTTCTTC. Translated, it gives CASSASGTPLINEQFF.

The chain recombines TRBV23-1 with TRBJ2-2; no reliable D call. TRBV23-1 is flagged as an ORF with uncertain function. The CDR3 consists of 14 residues. Between the trimmed V and J ends, which lost 0 bases and 4 bases, there was a span of 6 bases. The CDR3 DNA reads TGCGCCAGCAGTCAATCGACATCCACCGGGGAGCTGTTTTTT. This encodes CASSQSTSTGELFF.

In this sample, this clonotype turned up a few times. The chain is built from TRBV20-1 and TRBJ2-7; D might be TRBD1 (7 bases). The CDR3 spans 13 residues. The germline V gene encodes CDR1 DFQATT and CDR2 SNEGSKA (reference sequence). V was clipped by 7 bases and J by 2 bases, with 15 bases between them. CDR3 protein: CSVQTGEAYEQYF. The CDR3, as DNA: TGCAGTGTCCAAACAGGGGAGGCCTACGAGCAGTACTTC.

This clonotype was picked up a small number of times. V usage is TRBV12-3 or TRBV12-4 and J usage is TRBJ2-7; 11 nucleotides agree with TRBD2. CDR3 length: 19 residues. V trimming: 4 bases; J trimming: 2 bases; junction bases outside the gene matches: 16. Here the CDR3 DNA reads TGTGCCAGCAGTTCCTCACCGGGACTAGCGGAGGGGCAGACCTACGAGCAGTACTTC. It encodes CASSSSPGLAEGQTYEQYF.

CDR3 sequence (DNA): TGTGCCAGCAGCTTAGCGGCAGGGACTTACTCTGGGGCCAACGTCCTGACTTTC. The encoded protein is CASSLAAGTYSGANVLTF. The chain employs TRBV7-6 and TRBJ2-6; D possibly corresponds to TRBD2 (6 bases). The CDR3 length is 18 residues. Deletions cut 0 bases from V and 0 bases from J, with 12 bases between. Germline-derived CDR1 and CDR2 are SGHVS and FNYEAQ.

This clonotype turned up a few times. The gene calls are TRBV10-3 and TRBJ1-1, with D uncertain. The CDR3 has 16 amino acids. V was shortened by 1 base and J by 0 bases, with 12 bases between the two germline ends. CDR1 and CDR2 (germline): ENHRY, SYGVKD. CDR3 nucleotide sequence: TGTGCCATCAGTGAGTATTTTGGTGGGATGAACACTGAAGCTTTCTTT. Translating it yields CAISEYFGGMNTEAFF.